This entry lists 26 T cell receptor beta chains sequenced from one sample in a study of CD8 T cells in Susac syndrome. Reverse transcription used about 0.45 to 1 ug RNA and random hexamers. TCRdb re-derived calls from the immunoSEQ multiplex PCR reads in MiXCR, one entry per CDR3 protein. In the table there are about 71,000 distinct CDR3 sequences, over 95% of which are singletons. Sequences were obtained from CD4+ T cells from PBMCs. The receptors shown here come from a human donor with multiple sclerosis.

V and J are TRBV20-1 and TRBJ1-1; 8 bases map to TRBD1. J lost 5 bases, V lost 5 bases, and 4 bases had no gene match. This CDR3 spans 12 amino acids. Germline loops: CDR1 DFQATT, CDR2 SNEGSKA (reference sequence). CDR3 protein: CSAGQGGTEAFF. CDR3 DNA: TGCAGTGCTGGACAGGGTGGAACTGAAGCTTTCTTT.

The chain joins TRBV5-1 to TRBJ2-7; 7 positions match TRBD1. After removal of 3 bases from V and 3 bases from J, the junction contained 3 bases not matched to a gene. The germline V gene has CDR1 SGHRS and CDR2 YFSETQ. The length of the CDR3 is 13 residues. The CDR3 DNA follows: TGCGCCAGCAGCTCGGGACAGAACTACGAGCAGTACTTC. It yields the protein CASSSGQNYEQYF.

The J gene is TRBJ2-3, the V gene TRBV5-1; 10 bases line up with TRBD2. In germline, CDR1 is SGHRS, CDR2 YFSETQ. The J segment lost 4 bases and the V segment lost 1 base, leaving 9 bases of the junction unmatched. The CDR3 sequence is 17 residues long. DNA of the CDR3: TGCGCCAGCAGCTTGATCGTAGCGGGGGGTCGCGCAGATACGCAGTATTTT. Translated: CASSLIVAGGRADTQYF.

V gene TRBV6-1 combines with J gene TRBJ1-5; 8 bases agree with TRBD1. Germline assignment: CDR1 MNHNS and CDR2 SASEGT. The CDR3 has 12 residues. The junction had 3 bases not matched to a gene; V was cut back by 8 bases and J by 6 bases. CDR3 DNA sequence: TGTGCCAGCCAGGGGGCCGGTCAGCCCCAGCATTTT. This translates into CASQGAGQPQHF.

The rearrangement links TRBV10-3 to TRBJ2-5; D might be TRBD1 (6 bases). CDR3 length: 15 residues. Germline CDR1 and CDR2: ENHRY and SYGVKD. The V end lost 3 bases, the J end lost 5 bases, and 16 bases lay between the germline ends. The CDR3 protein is CAISDVRGFWETQYF. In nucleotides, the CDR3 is TGTGCCATCAGTGACGTCAGGGGCTTTTGGGAGACCCAGTACTTC.

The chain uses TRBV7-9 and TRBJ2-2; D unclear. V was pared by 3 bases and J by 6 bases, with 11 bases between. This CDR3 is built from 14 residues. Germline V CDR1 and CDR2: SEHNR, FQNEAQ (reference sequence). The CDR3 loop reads CASSFWTDAGELFF. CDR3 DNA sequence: TGTGCCAGCAGCTTTTGGACGGACGCCGGGGAGCTGTTTTTT. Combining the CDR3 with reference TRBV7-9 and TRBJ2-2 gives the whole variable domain DTGVSQNPRHKITKRGQNVTFRCDPISEHNRLYWYRQTLGQGPEFLTYFQNEAQLEKSRLLSDRFSAERPKGSFSTLEIQRTEQGDSAMYLCASSFWTDAGELFFGEGSRLTVL.

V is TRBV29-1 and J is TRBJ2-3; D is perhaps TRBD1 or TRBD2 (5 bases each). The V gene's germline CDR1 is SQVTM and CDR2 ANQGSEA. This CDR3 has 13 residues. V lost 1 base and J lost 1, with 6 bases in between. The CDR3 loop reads CSVEGDGTDTQYF. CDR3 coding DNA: TGCAGCGTTGAAGGGGACGGCACAGATACGCAGTATTTT.

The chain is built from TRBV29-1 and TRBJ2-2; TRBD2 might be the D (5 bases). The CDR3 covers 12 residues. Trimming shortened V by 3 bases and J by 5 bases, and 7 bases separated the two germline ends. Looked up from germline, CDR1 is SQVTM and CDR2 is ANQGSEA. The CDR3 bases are TGCAGCGTTGAGACGGGAACCGGGGAGCTGTTTTTT. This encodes CSVETGTGELFF.

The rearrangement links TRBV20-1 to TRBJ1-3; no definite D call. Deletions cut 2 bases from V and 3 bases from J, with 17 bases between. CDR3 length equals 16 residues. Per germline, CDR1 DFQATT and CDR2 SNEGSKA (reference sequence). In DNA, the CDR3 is TGCAGTGCTAGAAGGGCTGGGTTGGTTTATGGAAACACCATATATTTT. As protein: CSARRAGLVYGNTIYF.

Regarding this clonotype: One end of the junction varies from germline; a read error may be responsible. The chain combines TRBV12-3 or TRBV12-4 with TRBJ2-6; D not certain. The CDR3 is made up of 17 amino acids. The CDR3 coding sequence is TGTGCCAGCAGTAGAACTGGGCAGACAAAGTCGGGCCAACGTCCTGACTTC. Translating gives CASSRTGQTKSGQRPDF.

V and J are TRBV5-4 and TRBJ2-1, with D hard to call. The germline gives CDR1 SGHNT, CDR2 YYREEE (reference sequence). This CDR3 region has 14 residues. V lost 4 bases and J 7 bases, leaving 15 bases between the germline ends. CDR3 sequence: CASSQMVGGNEQFF. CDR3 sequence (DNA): TGTGCCAGCAGCCAAATGGTCGGTGGTAATGAGCAGTTCTTC.

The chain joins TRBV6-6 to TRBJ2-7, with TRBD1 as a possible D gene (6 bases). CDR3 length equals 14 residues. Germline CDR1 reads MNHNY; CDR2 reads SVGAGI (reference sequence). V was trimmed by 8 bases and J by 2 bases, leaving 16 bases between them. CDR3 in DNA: TGTGCCAGCTGGGGTGGGGGCGGGCCCTACGAGCAGTACTTC. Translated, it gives CASWGGGGPYEQYF.

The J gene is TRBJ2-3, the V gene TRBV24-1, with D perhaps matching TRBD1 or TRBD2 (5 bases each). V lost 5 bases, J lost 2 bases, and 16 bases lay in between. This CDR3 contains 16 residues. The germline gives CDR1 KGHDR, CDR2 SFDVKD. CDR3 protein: CATSGRGTPNTDTQYF. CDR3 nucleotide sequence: TGTGCCACCAGTGGGAGAGGGACCCCGAACACAGATACGCAGTATTTT.

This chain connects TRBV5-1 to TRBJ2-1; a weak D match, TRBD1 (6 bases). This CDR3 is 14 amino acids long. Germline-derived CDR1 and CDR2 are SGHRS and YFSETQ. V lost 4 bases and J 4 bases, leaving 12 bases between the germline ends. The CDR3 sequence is CASSIQTGYNEQFF. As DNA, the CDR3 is TGCGCCAGCAGCATTCAGACAGGTTACAATGAGCAGTTCTTC.

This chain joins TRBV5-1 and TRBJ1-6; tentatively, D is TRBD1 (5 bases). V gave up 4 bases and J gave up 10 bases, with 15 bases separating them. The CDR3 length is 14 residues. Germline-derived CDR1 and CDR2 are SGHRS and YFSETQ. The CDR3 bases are TGCGCCAGCAGCCCCGGGACCCTTTACTCACCCCTCCACTTT. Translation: CASSPGTLYSPLHF.

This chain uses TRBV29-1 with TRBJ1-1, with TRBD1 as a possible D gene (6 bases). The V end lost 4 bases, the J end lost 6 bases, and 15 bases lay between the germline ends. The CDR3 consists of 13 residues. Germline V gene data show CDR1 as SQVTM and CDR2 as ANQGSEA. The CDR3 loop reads CSVVSGVGAEAFF. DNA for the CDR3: TGCAGCGTTGTCTCAGGGGTAGGGGCTGAAGCTTTCTTT. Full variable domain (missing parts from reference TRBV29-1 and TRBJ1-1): SAVISQKPSRDICQRGTSLTIQCQVDSQVTMMFWYRQQPGQSLTLIATANQGSEATYESGFVIDKFPISRPNLTFSTLTVSNMSPEDSSIYLCSVVSGVGAEAFFGQGTRLTVV.

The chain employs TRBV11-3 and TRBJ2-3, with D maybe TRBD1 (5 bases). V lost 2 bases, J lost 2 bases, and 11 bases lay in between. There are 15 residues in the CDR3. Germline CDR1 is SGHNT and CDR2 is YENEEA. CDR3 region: CASSLWGGNTDTQYF. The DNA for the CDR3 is TGTGCCAGCAGCTTATGGGGCGGTAACACAGATACGCAGTATTTT.

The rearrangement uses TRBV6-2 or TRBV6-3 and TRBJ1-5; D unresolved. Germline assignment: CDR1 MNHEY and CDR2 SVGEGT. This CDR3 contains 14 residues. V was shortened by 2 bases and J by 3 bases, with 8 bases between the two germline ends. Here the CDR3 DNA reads TGTGCCAGCAGTTACGGCATAAACAATCAGCCCCAGCATTTT. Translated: CASSYGINNQPQHF.

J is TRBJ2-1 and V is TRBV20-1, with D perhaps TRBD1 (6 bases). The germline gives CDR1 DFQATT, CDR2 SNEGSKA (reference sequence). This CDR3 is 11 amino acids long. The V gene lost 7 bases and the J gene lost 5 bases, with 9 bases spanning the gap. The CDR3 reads CSVQGNNEQFF. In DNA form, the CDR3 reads TGCAGTGTTCAGGGGAACAATGAGCAGTTCTTC.

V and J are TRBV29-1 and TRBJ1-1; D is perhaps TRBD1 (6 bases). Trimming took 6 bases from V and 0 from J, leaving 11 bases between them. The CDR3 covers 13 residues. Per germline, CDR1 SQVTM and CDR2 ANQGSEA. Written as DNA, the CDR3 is TGCAGCGTCCGGGACAAGTTGAACACTGAAGCTTTCTTT. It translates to CSVRDKLNTEAFF.

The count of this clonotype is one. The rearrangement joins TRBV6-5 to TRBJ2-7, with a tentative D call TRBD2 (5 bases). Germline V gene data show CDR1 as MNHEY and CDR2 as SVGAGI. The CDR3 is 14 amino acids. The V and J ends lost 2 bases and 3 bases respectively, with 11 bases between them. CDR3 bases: TGTGCCAGCAGTTACCACGGGATCAACTACGAGCAGTACTTC. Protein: CASSYHGINYEQYF.

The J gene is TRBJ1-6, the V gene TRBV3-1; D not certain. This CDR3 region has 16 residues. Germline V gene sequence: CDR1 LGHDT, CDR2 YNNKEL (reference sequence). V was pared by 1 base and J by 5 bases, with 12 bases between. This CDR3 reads CASSQVAETNNSPLHF. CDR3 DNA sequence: TGTGCCAGCAGCCAAGTAGCCGAGACCAATAATTCACCCCTCCACTTT.

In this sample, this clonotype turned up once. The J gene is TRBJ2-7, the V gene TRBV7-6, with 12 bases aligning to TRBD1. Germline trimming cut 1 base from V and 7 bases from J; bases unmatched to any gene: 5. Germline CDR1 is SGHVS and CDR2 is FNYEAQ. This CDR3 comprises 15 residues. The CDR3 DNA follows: TGTGCCAGCAGCTTAGATCAGGGACAGGGGGCAGAGCAGTACTTC. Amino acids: CASSLDQGQGAEQYF.

Here the CDR3 DNA reads TGCAGTGCTAGAGAGTTCCAGGCGAATTCACCCCTCCACTTT. Protein sequence: CSAREFQANSPLHF. The gene calls are TRBV20-1 and TRBJ1-6; the D is unclear. The CDR3 has 14 residues. Germline V lookup: CDR1 DFQATT, CDR2 SNEGSKA (reference sequence). Trimming took off 0 bases at V and 7 bases at J, with 10 bases between the two ends.

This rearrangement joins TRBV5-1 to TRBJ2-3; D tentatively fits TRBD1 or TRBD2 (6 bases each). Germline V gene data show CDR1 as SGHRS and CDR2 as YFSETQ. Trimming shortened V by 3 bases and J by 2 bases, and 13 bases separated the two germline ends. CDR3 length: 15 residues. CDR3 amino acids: CASSSVPGATDTQYF. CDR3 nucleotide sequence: TGCGCCAGCAGCTCAGTTCCGGGGGCCACAGATACGCAGTATTTT. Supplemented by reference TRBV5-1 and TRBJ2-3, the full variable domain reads KAGVTQTPRYLIKTRGQQVTLSCSPISGHRSVSWYQQTPGQGLQFLFEYFSETQRNKGNFPGRFSGRQFSNSRSEMNVSTLELGDSALYLCASSSVPGATDTQYFGPGTRLTVL.

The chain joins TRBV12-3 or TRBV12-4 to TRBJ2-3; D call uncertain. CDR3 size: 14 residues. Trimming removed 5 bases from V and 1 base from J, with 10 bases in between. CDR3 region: CASSPGLGTDTQYF. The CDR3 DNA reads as TGTGCCAGCAGTCCCGGGTTGGGCACAGATACGCAGTATTTT.